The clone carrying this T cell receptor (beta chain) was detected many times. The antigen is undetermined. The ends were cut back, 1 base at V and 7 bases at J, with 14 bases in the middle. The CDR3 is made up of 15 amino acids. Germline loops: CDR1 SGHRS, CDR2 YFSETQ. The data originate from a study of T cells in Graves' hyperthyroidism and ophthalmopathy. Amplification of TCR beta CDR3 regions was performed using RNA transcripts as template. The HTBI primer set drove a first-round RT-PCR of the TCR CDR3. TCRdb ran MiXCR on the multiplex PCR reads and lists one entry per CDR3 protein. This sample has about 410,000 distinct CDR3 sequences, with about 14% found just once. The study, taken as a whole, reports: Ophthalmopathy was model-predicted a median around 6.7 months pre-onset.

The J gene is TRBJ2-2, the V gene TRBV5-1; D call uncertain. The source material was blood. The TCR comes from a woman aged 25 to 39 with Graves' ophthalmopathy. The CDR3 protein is CASSLLGGLNGELFF. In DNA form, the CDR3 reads TGCGCCAGCAGCTTGCTTGGCGGATTGAACGGGGAGCTGTTTTTT.